This entry features one TCR beta chain sequence. This table comes from immunoSEQ multiplex PCR, and its TCRdb copy is limited to in-frame clones, with some not included. The repertoire holds about 190,000 clones, with about 88% as singletons. The entry originates in a study of blood T cell repertoires in COVID-19. This clonotype was sampled from a woman aged 40 to 50 in a cohort exposed to, infected with or recovered from COVID-19 (not recorded which). Source material: PBMCs or T cells enriched from blood (not recorded which).

CDR3 DNA: TGCGCCAGCAGCCAGACCGGGACAGGGGTAACTGAAGCTTTCTTT. Translating gives CASSQTGTGVTEAFF. The V call is TRBV4-1, the J call TRBJ1-1, with 10 bases that match TRBD1. From germline, CDR1 is MGHRA and CDR2 YSYEKL. Unmatched junction bases numbered 6, after V lost 3 bases and J lost 5 bases. The CDR3 extends over 15 amino acids.